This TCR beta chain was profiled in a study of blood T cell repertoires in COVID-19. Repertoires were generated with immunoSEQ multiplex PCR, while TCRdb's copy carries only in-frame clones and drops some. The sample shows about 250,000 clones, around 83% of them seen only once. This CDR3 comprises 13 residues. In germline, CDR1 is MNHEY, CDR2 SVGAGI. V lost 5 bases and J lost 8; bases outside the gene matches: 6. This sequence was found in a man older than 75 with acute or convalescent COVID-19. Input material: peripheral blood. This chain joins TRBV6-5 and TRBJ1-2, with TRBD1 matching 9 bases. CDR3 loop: CASSRSDRGGYTF. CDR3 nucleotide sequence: TGTGCCAGCAGTCGCTCGGACAGGGGCGGCTACACCTTC.